This record covers a single TCR beta chain. No antigen is known for it. The CDR3 runs to 14 residues. V shed 6 bases, J shed 2 bases, and the junction held 3 bases outside the gene matches. Germline V gives CDR1 MNHNY, CDR2 SVGAGI (reference sequence). These data belong to a study of T cell responses to AZD1222 COVID-19 vaccine. Findings and limits, study-wide: The donor cohort was predominantly white British with a female majority, and clonal diversity may have been underestimated. None of the repertoires were sampled until the peak T cell response had passed. Spike was spanned by vaccine-associated CD4 TCRs, which were dominant at 160-218 and 743-854.

TCRdb keeps only in-frame clones here, not all; method: immunoSEQ multiplex PCR. The sample holds 150,000 or so clones, roughly 92% seen once. The sample in question was peripheral blood, obtained on day 0 of AZD1222 vaccination. The clonotype was recovered from an adult in good health. The chain couples TRBV6-6 to TRBJ2-3; 9 positions match TRBD1. The CDR3 region has the DNA TGTGCCAGCAGGACACAGGGGGCCACAGATACGCAGTATTTT. Translating gives CASRTQGATDTQYF.